The 26 T cell receptor beta chains listed next were all sequenced from one sample in a study of CD8+ T cells in alopecia areata. RNA extraction was followed by reverse transcription into cDNA, which acted as the sequencing template. Clones were read by immunoSEQ multiplex PCR, and TCRdb kept only the in-frame ones, dropping some. Of roughly 120,000 clones listed, about 60% were seen once; the top ten hold approximately 3%. The sample consisted of CD4+ T cells sorted from blood. The receptors were sampled from a human donor in good health.

The J gene is TRBJ2-3, the V gene TRBV11-2; 7 bases fit TRBD2. CDR3 length equals 15 residues. Germline lookup yields CDR1 SGHAT and CDR2 FQNNGV. Losses at the gene ends were 5 bases for V and 1 base for J; bases not matched to a gene: 6. The CDR3 bases are TGTGCCAGCAGCCCAGTTGCGGGGGGCACAGATACGCAGTATTTT. It is translated as CASSPVAGGTDTQYF.

In this sample, this clone turned up once. The rearrangement joins TRBV9 to TRBJ1-6; D possibly corresponds to TRBD1 (5 bases). V was clipped by 3 bases and J by 10 bases, with 17 bases between them. Germline loops: CDR1 SGDLS, CDR2 YYNGEE. The CDR3 extends over 15 amino acids. Here the CDR3 reads CASSGQGEGWSPLHF. CDR3 nucleotides: TGTGCCAGCAGCGGTCAAGGCGAGGGGTGGTCACCCCTCCACTTT.

The rearrangement links TRBV5-6 to TRBJ2-7, with 8 bases lining up with TRBD2. V lost 4 bases and J lost 2; bases outside the gene matches: 8. The CDR3 covers 15 residues. Germline V CDR1 and CDR2: SGHDT, YYEEEE. The CDR3 protein is CASSPAIAGTYEQYF. The CDR3 nucleotides are TGTGCCAGCAGCCCCGCAATAGCGGGAACCTACGAGCAGTACTTC.

Concerning this clone itself: Other DNA sequences from this sample encode an identical CDR3 as well. The genes are TRBV30 and TRBJ1-5; D possibly corresponds to TRBD1 (6 bases). The CDR3 spans 14 residues. The germline CDR1 and CDR2 sequences are GTSNPN and SVGIG (reference sequence). The V and J ends lost 0 bases and 4 bases respectively, with 10 bases between them. CDR3 amino acids: CAWSVQGGNQPQHF. The CDR3 DNA reads as TGTGCCTGGAGTGTACAGGGAGGGAATCAGCCCCAGCATTTT.

The V and J genes are TRBV4-1 and TRBJ2-7; 9 bases agree with TRBD1. The CDR3 runs to 18 residues. Germline values: CDR1 MGHRA, CDR2 YSYEKL. V shed 8 bases, J shed 1 base, and the junction held 18 bases outside the gene matches. The chain's CDR3 is CASRRDTLVGTGSYEQYF. The CDR3 bases are TGCGCCAGCCGACGGGATACTTTGGTAGGGACAGGGTCCTACGAGCAGTACTTC.

This chain uses TRBV18 with TRBJ1-4, with D hard to call. V lost 1 base, J lost 7 bases, and 7 bases lay in between. The germline gives CDR1 KGHSH, CDR2 LQKENI. The CDR3 extends over 13 amino acids. As DNA, the CDR3 is TGTGCCAGCTCACCACTTAGGACTGAAAAACTGTTTTTT. It codes for CASSPLRTEKLFF.

The chain couples TRBV6-1 to TRBJ2-3; a weak D match, TRBD2 (6 bases). The CDR3 loop spans 14 amino acids. The germline V and J ends were trimmed by 7 bases and 2 bases, with 13 bases remaining between them. CDR1 is MNHNS and CDR2 is SASEGT in the germline V gene. The CDR3 here is CASNRRGLTDTQYF. CDR3 coding DNA: TGTGCCAGCAACCGCCGGGGACTCACAGATACGCAGTATTTT.

The chain combines TRBV7-2 with TRBJ2-1, with TRBD2 identical over 8 bases. With 4 bases clipped from V and 2 bases from J, the junction kept 4 bases outside the gene matches. This CDR3 region has 15 residues. CDR1 and CDR2 from the germline V gene are SGHTA and FQGNSA. The CDR3 spells CASSYERGPYNEQFF. CDR3 DNA sequence: TGTGCCAGCAGCTACGAGCGGGGGCCCTACAATGAGCAGTTCTTC.

The genes are TRBV5-1 and TRBJ2-3; D might be TRBD2 (7 bases). The CDR3 is made up of 15 amino acids. V dropped 7 bases and J dropped 4 bases, with 19 bases sitting between them. The germline gives CDR1 SGHRS, CDR2 YFSETQ. For the CDR3, the DNA is TGCGCCAGCCGCGAGACGGGGGGCCGGGCAGATACGCAGTATTTT. Translated, it gives CASRETGGRADTQYF.

V and J are TRBV4-1 and TRBJ1-5; TRBD1 agrees at 10 bases. This CDR3 has 16 amino acids. Germline CDR1 MGHRA, CDR2 YSYEKL. The V gene end was trimmed by 4 bases and the J gene end by 5 bases; junction bases not matched to a gene: 8. CDR3 region: CASSRGQGVSDQPQHF. The CDR3 DNA reads as TGCGCCAGCAGCCGCGGACAGGGGGTTTCGGATCAGCCCCAGCATTTT.

This chain joins TRBV30 and TRBJ1-4, with no clear D. Trimming cost V 3 bases and J 8 bases, with 13 bases left between them. The CDR3 runs to 13 residues. Germline V CDR1 and CDR2: GTSNPN, SVGIG (reference sequence). The CDR3 loop reads CAWRSSPSEKLFF. For the CDR3, the DNA is TGTGCCTGGAGATCGAGTCCTAGCGAAAAACTGTTTTTT.

This chain joins TRBV20-1 and TRBJ2-2; D is perhaps TRBD2 (6 bases). This CDR3 is 11 amino acids long. V was clipped by 6 bases and J by 6 bases, with 8 bases between them. Germline loops: CDR1 DFQATT, CDR2 SNEGSKA (reference sequence). CDR3 protein: CSASGAGELFF. CDR3 DNA: TGCAGTGCCTCGGGGGCCGGGGAGCTGTTTTTT.

J is TRBJ1-4 and V is TRBV30; D is undetermined. This CDR3 contains 13 residues. V was cut by 7 bases and J by 6 bases, with 15 bases left in between. Germline V gives CDR1 GTSNPN, CDR2 SVGIG (reference sequence). Written as DNA, the CDR3 is TGTGCCTTAAAAGCAGGTTTGGATGAAAAACTGTTTTTT. Its translation: CALKAGLDEKLFF.

Concerning this clone: Germline and junction disagree at one end, which may indicate a read error. This chain uses TRBV5-1 with TRBJ1-2, with TRBD1 as a possible D gene (6 bases). Germline CDR1 is SGHRS and CDR2 is YFSETQ. The CDR3 runs 12 residues. The CDR3 coding sequence is TGCGCCAGCAGCCCTCGGGGGGGCGGTCTCGTCTTC. This sequence encodes CASSPRGGGLVF.

The V gene is TRBV9, the J gene TRBJ1-3, with a possible D match to TRBD1 (6 bases). The CDR3 extends over 15 amino acids. CDR1 and CDR2 from the germline V gene are SGDLS and YYNGEE. Trimming shortened V by 3 bases and J by 0 bases, and 10 bases separated the two germline ends. The DNA for the CDR3 is TGTGCCAGCAGCGCCCAAGGGGGCTCTGGAAACACCATATATTTT. Protein sequence: CASSAQGGSGNTIYF. Together with reference TRBV9 and TRBJ1-3, the CDR3 gives the full variable domain: DSGVTQTPKHLITATGQRVTLRCSPRSGDLSVYWYQQSLDQGLQFLIQYYNGEERAKGNILERFSAQQFPDLHSELNLSSLELGDSALYFCASSAQGGSGNTIYFGEGSWLTVV.

The chain uses TRBV29-1 and TRBJ1-1; no reliable D call. The CDR3 is 14 amino acids. V lost 2 bases and J lost 2, with 12 bases in between. From germline, CDR1 is SQVTM and CDR2 ANQGSEA. Here the CDR3 reads CSVEIWGQNTEAFF. The CDR3 bases are TGCAGCGTTGAAATTTGGGGTCAAAACACTGAAGCTTTCTTT.

This chain uses TRBV2 with TRBJ2-3; D might be TRBD2 (6 bases). Germline V gene data show CDR1 as SNHLY and CDR2 as FYNNEI. The V gene lost 8 bases and the J gene lost 5 bases, with 14 bases spanning the gap. CDR3 length: 13 amino acids. CDR3 protein: CASSGTAVDTQYF. CDR3 nucleotide sequence: TGTGCCAGCTCCGGGACTGCGGTAGATACGCAGTATTTT.

The genes are TRBV4-1 and TRBJ2-1, with TRBD1 matching 10 bases. V gave up 0 bases and J gave up 8 bases; unmatched junction bases: 7. The germline V gene encodes CDR1 MGHRA and CDR2 YSYEKL. The CDR3 length is 16 residues. The CDR3 reads CASSQDPGQGSDEQFF. CDR3 bases: TGCGCCAGCAGCCAAGATCCGGGACAGGGGTCGGATGAGCAGTTCTTC.

This sequence joins TRBV18 and TRBJ2-5, with D uncertain. The germline CDR1 and CDR2 sequences are KGHSH and LQKENI. V was pared by 2 bases and J by 5 bases, with 9 bases between. The CDR3 consists of 13 residues. The CDR3 coding sequence is TGTGCCAGCTCACCAAACCCACTGGAGACCCAGTACTTC. It translates to CASSPNPLETQYF.

The V and J genes are TRBV7-8 and TRBJ2-5; 7 bases are shared with TRBD1. CDR3 length: 15 amino acids. The V gene end was trimmed by 5 bases and the J gene end by 1 base; junction bases not matched to a gene: 7. The V gene's germline CDR1 is SGHVS and CDR2 FQNEAQ. The CDR3: CASSPPTGLQETQYF. Written as DNA, the CDR3 is TGTGCCAGCAGCCCGCCGACAGGGCTCCAAGAGACCCAGTACTTC.

The chain employs TRBV30 and TRBJ2-7; 7 bases fit TRBD2. This CDR3 comprises 13 residues. CDR1 GTSNPN and CDR2 SVGIG come from the germline V gene (reference sequence). Trimming removed 2 bases from V and 3 bases from J; junction bases left unmatched: 4. In DNA, the CDR3 is TGTGCCTGGAGTTGGGGGGGGAACTACGAGCAGTACTTC. Amino acids: CAWSWGGNYEQYF.

The chain combines TRBV2 with TRBJ2-3; 7 bases match TRBD1. The V gene's germline CDR1 is SNHLY and CDR2 FYNNEI. The CDR3 contains 12 residues. J was trimmed by 6 bases and V by 6 bases; bases with no gene match: 3. CDR3 bases: TGTGCCAGCAGAGGACAGGTTGATACGCAGTATTTT. Its protein is CASRGQVDTQYF. The full variable domain, rest sourced from reference TRBV2 and TRBJ2-3, is EPEVTQTPSHQVTQMGQEVILRCVPISNHLYFYWYRQILGQKVEFLVSFYNNEISEKSEIFDDQFSVERPDGSNFTLKIRSTKLEDSAMYFCASRGQVDTQYFGPGTRLTVL.

This clone was detected a few times. The chain has TRBV6-5 and TRBJ2-1; TRBD2 matches 10 bases. V dropped 0 bases and J dropped 4; count of bases not matched to a gene: 3. Germline CDR1 is MNHEY and CDR2 is SVGAGI. This CDR3 has 16 residues. The CDR3: CASSYSSLAGYNEQFF. CDR3 bases: TGTGCCAGCAGTTACTCGTCACTAGCGGGGTACAATGAGCAGTTCTTC.

The rearrangement joins TRBV4-1 to TRBJ1-5; D is possibly TRBD1 (6 bases). Germline CDR1 MGHRA, CDR2 YSYEKL. V lost 1 base to trimming and J lost 7 bases, with 8 bases between them. This CDR3 region has 13 residues. CDR3 sequence reads: CASSQVRGQPQHF. In nucleotides, the CDR3 is TGCGCCAGCAGCCAAGTCAGGGGACAGCCCCAGCATTTT.

This clone was observed a few times. The chain combines TRBV2 with TRBJ1-6; D gene unclear. Germline CDR1 SNHLY, CDR2 FYNNEI. V lost 5 bases to trimming and J lost 5 bases, with 10 bases between them. The CDR3 is 14 amino acids. As DNA, the CDR3 is TGTGCCAGCAGTCCCGGACGGGATAATTCACCCCTCCACTTT. This encodes CASSPGRDNSPLHF.

There are a few counts of this clone. The rearrangement links TRBV10-3 to TRBJ2-5, with D possibly being TRBD1 (6 bases). CDR1 ENHRY and CDR2 SYGVKD come from the germline V gene. V gave up 0 bases and J gave up 5 bases, with 16 bases separating them. CDR3 size: 16 residues. CDR3 nucleotides: TGTGCCATCAGTGAGTCTCCTACAGGGATCTACGAGACCCAGTACTTC. This encodes CAISESPTGIYETQYF.